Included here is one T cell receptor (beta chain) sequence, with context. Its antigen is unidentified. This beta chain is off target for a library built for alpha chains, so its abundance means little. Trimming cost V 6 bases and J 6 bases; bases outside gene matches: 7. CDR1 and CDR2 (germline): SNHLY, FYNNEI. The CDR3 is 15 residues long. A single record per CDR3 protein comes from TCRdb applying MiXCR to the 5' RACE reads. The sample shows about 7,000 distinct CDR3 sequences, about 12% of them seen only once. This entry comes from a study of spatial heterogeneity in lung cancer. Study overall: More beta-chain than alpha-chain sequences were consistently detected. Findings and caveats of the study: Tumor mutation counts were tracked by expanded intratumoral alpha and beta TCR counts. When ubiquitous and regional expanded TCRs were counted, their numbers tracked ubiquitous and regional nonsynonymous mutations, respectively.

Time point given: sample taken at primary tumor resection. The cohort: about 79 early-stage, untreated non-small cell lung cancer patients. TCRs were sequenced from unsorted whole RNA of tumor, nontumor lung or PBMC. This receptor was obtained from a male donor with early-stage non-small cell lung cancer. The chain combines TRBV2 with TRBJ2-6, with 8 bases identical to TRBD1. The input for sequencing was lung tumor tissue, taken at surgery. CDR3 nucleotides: TGTGCCAGCAGCGTGACAGGGGCCTTGGCCAACGTCCTGACTTTC. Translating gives CASSVTGALANVLTF. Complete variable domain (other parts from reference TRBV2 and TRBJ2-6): EPEVTQTPSHQVTQMGQEVILRCVPISNHLYFYWYRQILGQKVEFLVSFYNNEISEKSEIFDDQFSVERPDGSNFTLKIRSTKLEDSAMYFCASSVTGALANVLTFGAGSRLTVL.